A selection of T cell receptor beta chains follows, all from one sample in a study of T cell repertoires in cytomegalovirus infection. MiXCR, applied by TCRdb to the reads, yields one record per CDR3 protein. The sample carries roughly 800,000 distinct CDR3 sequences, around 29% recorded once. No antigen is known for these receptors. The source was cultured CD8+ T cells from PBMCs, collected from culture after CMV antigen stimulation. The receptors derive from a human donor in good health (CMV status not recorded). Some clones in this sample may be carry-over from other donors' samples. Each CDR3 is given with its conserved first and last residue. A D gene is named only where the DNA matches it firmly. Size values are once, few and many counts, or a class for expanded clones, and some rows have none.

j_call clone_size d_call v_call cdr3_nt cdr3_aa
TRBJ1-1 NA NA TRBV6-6 TGTGCCAGCGCCCGGGCCCGGGGGGATGAAGCTTTCTTT CASARARGDEAFF
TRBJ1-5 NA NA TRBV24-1 TGTGCCACCAGTGATGGACTGAGCAATCAGCCCCAGCATTTT CATSDGLSNQPQHF
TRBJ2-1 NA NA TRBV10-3 TGTGCCATCAGTGTCTGGGAAACCCCTTACAATGAGCAGTTCTTC CAISVWETPYNEQFF
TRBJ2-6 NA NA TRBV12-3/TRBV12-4 TGTGCCAGCACTTCGAAGGGGCATATCCTGACCTACTCTGGGGCCAACGTCCTGACTTTC CASTSKGHILTYSGANVLTF
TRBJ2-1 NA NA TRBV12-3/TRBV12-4 TGTGCCAGCAGTTTAGCGCTTACCCATGAGCGGTACAATGAGCAGTTCTTC CASSLALTHERYNEQFF
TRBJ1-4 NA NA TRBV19 TGTGCCAGTAGTACAGGCTTCGGCGAAAAACTGTTTTTT CASSTGFGEKLFF
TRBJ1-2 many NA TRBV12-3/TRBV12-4 TGTGCCAGCAGTTTGGAAGCTTTCTATGGCTACACCTTC CASSLEAFYGYTF
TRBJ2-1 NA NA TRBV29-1 TGCAGCGTTGAATACGTTGAGCAGTTCTTC CSVEYVEQFF
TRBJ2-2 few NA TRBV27 TGTGCCAGCAACACCGGGACTCTCACCGGGGAGCTGTTTTTT CASNTGTLTGELFF
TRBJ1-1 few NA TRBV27 TGTGCCAGCAGTCTTCCAGGGAGGGGCGCTTTCTTT CASSLPGRGAFF
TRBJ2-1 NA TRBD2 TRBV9 TGTGCCAGCAGCGTAGGGTGGGCGGGGGGGCTGGATGAGCAGTTCTTC CASSVGWAGGLDEQFF
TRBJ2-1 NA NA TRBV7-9 TGTGCCAGCAGACTAGTCAGTGGCAATGAGCAGTTCTTC CASRLVSGNEQFF
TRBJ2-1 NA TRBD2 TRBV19 TGTGCCAGTAGTATAGAAGCGGGAACAGGCTACAATGAGCAGTTCTTC CASSIEAGTGYNEQFF
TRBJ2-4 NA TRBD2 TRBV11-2 TGTGCCAGCAGCCGCGGGAGCCATCTAACCCTAGCCAAAAACATTCAGTACTTC CASSRGSHLTLAKNIQYF
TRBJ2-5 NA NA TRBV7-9 TGTGCCAGCAGCTCCTCGGCTAGGCAGGGGAGGTTTTGGGAGACCCAGTACTTC CASSSSARQGRFWETQYF
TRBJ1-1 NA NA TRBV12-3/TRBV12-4 TGTGCCAGCAGGCCCGAAGGGACTGAAGCTTTCTTT CASRPEGTEAFF
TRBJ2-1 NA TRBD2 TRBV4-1 TGCGCCAGCAGCCAAGAGGGACTAGCCTACAATGAGCAGTTCTTC CASSQEGLAYNEQFF
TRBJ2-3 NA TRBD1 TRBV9 TGTGCCAGCAGCGCGGTCGGGACAGCTAGCACAGATACGCAGTATTTT CASSAVGTASTDTQYF
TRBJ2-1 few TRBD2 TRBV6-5 TGTGCCAGCAGTTACTCGACGCTAGCGGGGGATTGGGACAATGAGCAGTTCTTC CASSYSTLAGDWDNEQFF
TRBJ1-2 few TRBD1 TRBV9 TGTGCCAGCAGCGTAGCCCTGGACAGGGGAGGGGATTTCTATGGCTACACCTTC CASSVALDRGGDFYGYTF
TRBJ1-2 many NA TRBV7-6 TGTGCCAGCAGCGACCGAGACGGCTATGGCTACACCTTC CASSDRDGYGYTF
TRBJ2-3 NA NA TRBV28 TGTGCCAGCACCTCCCTTTTAGGTCCCGAGGGGTATACGCAGTATTTT CASTSLLGPEGYTQYF
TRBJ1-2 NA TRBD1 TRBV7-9 TGTGCCAGCAGCTTCGCGGGACAGCCCTTCGGCTACACCTTC CASSFAGQPFGYTF
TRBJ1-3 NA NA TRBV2 TGTGCCAGCACCACCCCCCAGGGAGGCTCTGGAAACACCATATATTTT CASTTPQGGSGNTIYF
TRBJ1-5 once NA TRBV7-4 TGTGCCAGCAGCTTAGCTTGGGCAGCAAATCAGCCCCAGCATTTT CASSLAWAANQPQHF
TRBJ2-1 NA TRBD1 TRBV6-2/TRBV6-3 TGTGCCAGCAGTTTGTCGGACAGGGTGTATTCCTACAATGAGCAGTTCTTC CASSLSDRVYSYNEQFF
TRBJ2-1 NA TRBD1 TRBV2 TGTGCCAGCAGCCTAAACAGGGGGTCCTACAATGAGCAGTTCTTC CASSLNRGSYNEQFF
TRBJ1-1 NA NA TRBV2 TGTGCCAAAACAGAGAACACTGAAGCTTTCTTT CAKTENTEAFF